This section outlines one TCR beta chain sequence together with its context. This CDR3 has 15 residues. The V end was cut by 5 bases, the J end by 0 bases, with 11 bases between. Germline lookup yields CDR1 ENHRY and CDR2 SYGVKD. The sample belongs to a study of blood T cell repertoires in COVID-19. The wider study: PBMCs, B-cell-depleted T cells, or T cells were the source of the cDNA or gDNA that made up the material.

In the original workflow: Amplification of reference gene primers provided the estimated nucleated cell counts. The protocol was immunoSEQ multiplex PCR, while the TCRdb copy is restricted to in-frame clones and leaves out a portion. V, J and clone size are taken as reported in that table, and D and trimming were inferred from the DNA itself. The sample lists more than 300,000 clones, 89% seen once, with roughly 6.5% in the top ten. The V gene is TRBV10-3, the J gene TRBJ1-3; no definite D call. The sequence derives from a man aged 18 to 29 who had recovered from COVID-19. The sequenced material came from peripheral blood. The CDR3 coding sequence is TGTGCCATCAGTCTTACACGATCCTCTGGAAACACCATATATTTT. Translation: CAISLTRSSGNTIYF.